This TCR beta chain came from a study of blood T cell repertoires in COVID-19. Whole-study context: In each case, the material was cDNA or gDNA derived from T cells, B-cell-depleted T cells, or PBMCs.

The ends were cut back, 3 bases at V and 8 bases at J, with 13 bases in the middle. There are 13 residues in the CDR3. The germline V gene has CDR1 LNHDA and CDR2 SQIVND (reference sequence). Clones were sequenced by immunoSEQ multiplex PCR, and TCRdb holds only the in-frame ones, with some missing. The table shows 25,000 to 30,000 clones, with around 90% occurring only once. The sequence came from a human donor in a cohort sampled during active COVID-19. The donor label of this sample is uncertain. Sample: peripheral blood. The rearrangement uses TRBV19 and TRBJ1-2; D is unresolved. This CDR3 is CASSMLSLRGYTF. DNA of the CDR3: TGTGCCAGTAGTATGTTGTCCCTTCGGGGCTACACCTTC.